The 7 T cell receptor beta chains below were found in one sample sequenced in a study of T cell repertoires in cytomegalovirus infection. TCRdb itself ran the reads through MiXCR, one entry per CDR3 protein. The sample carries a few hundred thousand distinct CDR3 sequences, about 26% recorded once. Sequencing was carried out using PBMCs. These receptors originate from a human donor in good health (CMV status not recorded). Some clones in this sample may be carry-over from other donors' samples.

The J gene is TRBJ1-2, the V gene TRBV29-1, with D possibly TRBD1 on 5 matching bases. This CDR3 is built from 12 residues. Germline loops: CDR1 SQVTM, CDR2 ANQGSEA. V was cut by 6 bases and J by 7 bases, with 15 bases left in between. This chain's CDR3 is CSVENGGGGYTF. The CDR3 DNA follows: TGCAGCGTAGAGAACGGGGGTGGTGGCTACACCTTC.

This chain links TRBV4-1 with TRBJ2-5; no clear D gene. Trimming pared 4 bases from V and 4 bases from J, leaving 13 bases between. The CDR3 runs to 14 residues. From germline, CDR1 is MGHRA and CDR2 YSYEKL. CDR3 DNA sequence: TGCGCCAGCAGCCTACCAGATGCTTTAGAGACCCAGTACTTC. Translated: CASSLPDALETQYF.

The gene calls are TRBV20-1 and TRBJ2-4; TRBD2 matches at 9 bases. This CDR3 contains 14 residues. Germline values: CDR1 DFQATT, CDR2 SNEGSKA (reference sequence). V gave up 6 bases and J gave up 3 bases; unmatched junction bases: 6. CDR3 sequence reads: CSAIAGAGKNIQYF. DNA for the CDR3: TGCAGTGCCATAGCGGGAGCGGGCAAAAACATTCAGTACTTC.

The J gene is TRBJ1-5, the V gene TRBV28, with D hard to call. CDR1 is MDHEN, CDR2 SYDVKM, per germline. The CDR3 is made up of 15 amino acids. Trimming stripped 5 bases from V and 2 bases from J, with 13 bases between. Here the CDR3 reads CASSPPGQGNQPQHF. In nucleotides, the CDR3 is TGTGCCAGCAGTCCTCCGGGCCAAGGCAATCAGCCCCAGCATTTT.

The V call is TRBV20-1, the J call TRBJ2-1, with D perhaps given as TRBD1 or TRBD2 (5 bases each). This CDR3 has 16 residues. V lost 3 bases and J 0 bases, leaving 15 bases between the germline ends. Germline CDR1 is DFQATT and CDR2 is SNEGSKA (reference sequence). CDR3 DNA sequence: TGCAGTGCTAGGGAAGGGGTCCGGGGCTCCTACAATGAGCAGTTCTTC. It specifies CSAREGVRGSYNEQFF.

The CDR3 protein is CASSLLVMENQPQHF. CDR3 bases: TGTGCCAGCAGTTTATTGGTAATGGAAAATCAGCCCCAGCATTTT. V and J are TRBV28 and TRBJ1-5; D uncertain. Germline CDR1 reads MDHEN; CDR2 reads SYDVKM. This CDR3 spans 15 amino acids. V was clipped by 1 base and J by 4 bases, with 11 bases between them.

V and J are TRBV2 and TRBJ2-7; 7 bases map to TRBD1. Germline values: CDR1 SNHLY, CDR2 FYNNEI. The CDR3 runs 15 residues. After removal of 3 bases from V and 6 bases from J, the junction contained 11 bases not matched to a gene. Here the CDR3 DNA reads TGTGCCAGCAGTGAGAGGACAGGCCGCCCGATCGAGCAGTACGTC. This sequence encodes CASSERTGRPIEQYV.